The 22 T cell receptor beta chains presented below share a single source sample, sequenced in a study of blood T cell repertoires in COVID-19. TCRdb's copy holds only in-frame clones and misses some; the assay was immunoSEQ multiplex PCR. The sample lists under 50,000 clones; 90% were seen once. Sequencing input: peripheral blood. The source is a man between 65 and 85 years old with active COVID-19.

This chain links TRBV18 with TRBJ1-4; D might be TRBD1 (5 bases). Germline V CDR1 and CDR2: KGHSH, LQKENI. Trimming shortened V by 3 bases and J by 7 bases, and 12 bases separated the two germline ends. This CDR3 region has 14 residues. This CDR3 reads CASSPWGTGEKLFF. The CDR3 nucleotides are TGTGCCAGCTCACCCTGGGGCACGGGTGAAAAACTGTTTTTT. The entire variable domain, with the rest obtained from reference TRBV18 and TRBJ1-4, is as follows: NAGVMQNPRHLVRRRGQEARLRCSPMKGHSHVYWYRQLPEEGLKFMVYLQKENIIDESGMPKERFSAEFPKEGPSILRIQQVVRGDSAAYFCASSPWGTGEKLFFGSGTQLSVL.

This clone was observed once. The chain combines TRBV2 with TRBJ2-5; 8 positions agree with TRBD2. The CDR3 has 16 amino acids. The junction had 14 bases not matched to a gene; V was cut back by 6 bases and J by 5 bases. Germline assignment: CDR1 SNHLY and CDR2 FYNNEI. The CDR3 bases are TGTGCCAGCAGCTACCGCAGGGCCGGGAGGGAGGAGACCCAGTACTTC. Translation: CASSYRRAGREETQYF.

By proportion, this clone is medium-sized. CDR3 residues: CASSLLTGAYDYGYTF. CDR3 coding DNA: TGTGCCAGCAGCCTACTGACAGGGGCGTATGACTATGGCTACACCTTC. The rearrangement links TRBV5-6 to TRBJ1-2, with 8 bases aligning to TRBD1. The J segment lost 3 bases and the V segment lost 4 bases, leaving 11 bases of the junction unmatched. Germline V gives CDR1 SGHDT, CDR2 YYEEEE. The CDR3 runs to 16 residues.

The rearrangement links TRBV5-1 to TRBJ2-7; the D gene is possibly TRBD1 (6 bases). The CDR3 is 14 amino acids. Trimming cost V 0 bases and J 3 bases, with 10 bases left between them. The germline V gene has CDR1 SGHRS and CDR2 YFSETQ. The CDR3 DNA reads as TGCGCCAGCAGCTTGGACAGGGAATACTACGAGCAGTACTTC. Translation: CASSLDREYYEQYF.

This chain joins TRBV7-3 and TRBJ2-3; unclear D gene. Germline V CDR1 and CDR2: SGHTA, FQGTGA. V lost 2 bases to trimming and J lost 5 bases, with 8 bases between them. The length of the CDR3 is 13 residues. As DNA, the CDR3 is TGTGCCAGCAGCTTATCTAGAAGAGATACGCAGTATTTT. This codes for CASSLSRRDTQYF.

The V gene is TRBV12-3 or TRBV12-4, the J gene TRBJ1-2; TRBD1 matches 7 bases. This CDR3 is 13 amino acids long. The V and J ends lost 3 bases and 10 bases, in that order; junction bases with no gene match: 8. The CDR3 reads CASSLPRGGDYTF. In nucleotides, the CDR3 is TGTGCCAGCAGTTTGCCCAGAGGGGGCGACTACACCTTC.

V is TRBV19 and J is TRBJ1-5, with D tentatively TRBD1 (6 bases). CDR1 and CDR2 (germline): LNHDA, SQIVND (reference sequence). This CDR3 spans 13 amino acids. V was trimmed by 8 bases and J by 4 bases, leaving 12 bases between them. The CDR3 here is CASSLQGNQPQHF. The CDR3 coding sequence is TGTGCCAGTTCATTACAGGGAAATCAGCCCCAGCATTTT.

This chain links TRBV7-6 with TRBJ2-1; 13 bases are shared with TRBD2. Trimming at V came to 2 bases and at J to 1 base, leaving 11 bases not matched to a gene. CDR1 and CDR2 from the germline V gene are SGHVS and FNYEAQ. CDR3 length: 20 amino acids. In DNA, the CDR3 is TGTGCCAGCAGCTTAAGGGAGGCACTAGCGGGGGGGAGGTCCTACAATGAGCAGTTCTTC. Residues: CASSLREALAGGRSYNEQFF.

This clone was seen more than once but under ten times. The rearrangement joins TRBV3-1 (or the pseudogene TRBV3-2) to TRBJ1-5; TRBD1 matches 8 bases. V trimming: 7 bases; J trimming: 3 bases; junction bases outside the gene matches: 5. CDR1 and CDR2 from the germline V gene are LGHDT and YNNKEL (reference sequence). The CDR3 is made up of 14 amino acids. For the CDR3, the DNA is TGTGCCAGCACCAACAGGGGGGACAATCAGCCCCAGCATTTT. Amino acids: CASTNRGDNQPQHF.

This chain uses TRBV11-2 with TRBJ2-1; 9 bases are shared with TRBD2. Losses at the gene ends were 5 bases for V and 10 bases for J; bases not matched to a gene: 9. The germline V gene encodes CDR1 SGHAT and CDR2 FQNNGV. CDR3 length equals 14 residues. The CDR3 bases are TGTGCCAGCAGCCTGGGGCCGCGGGGGGGAGAGCAGTTCTTC. Translation: CASSLGPRGGEQFF.

The chain couples TRBV5-1 to TRBJ1-2, with D uncertain. V was trimmed by 5 bases and J by 3 bases, leaving 14 bases between them. This CDR3 contains 14 residues. CDR1 is SGHRS and CDR2 is YFSETQ in the germline V gene. CDR3 DNA: TGCGCCAGCAGTCGCGGGCTGGTAGACTATGGCTACACCTTC. It specifies CASSRGLVDYGYTF.

This chain joins TRBV28 and TRBJ1-5; TRBD1 agrees at 8 bases. CDR1 is MDHEN, CDR2 SYDVKM, per germline. The ends lost 6 bases at V and 5 bases at J; junction bases unmatched: 12. CDR3 length: 16 amino acids. CDR3 in amino acids: CASRSGQGARDQPQHF. Here the CDR3 DNA reads TGTGCCAGCAGGTCAGGGCAGGGGGCGCGAGATCAGCCCCAGCATTTT.

The V call is TRBV29-1, the J call TRBJ2-1; the D gene is possibly TRBD1 (5 bases). Looked up from germline, CDR1 is SQVTM and CDR2 is ANQGSEA. The CDR3 loop spans 13 amino acids. With 4 bases removed from V and 7 bases from J, the gap between germline ends came to 14 bases. CDR3 DNA sequence: TGCAGCGTTGCTGTAGGGGCAGGGAATGAGCAGTTCTTC. It yields the protein CSVAVGAGNEQFF.

This rearrangement joins TRBV6-5 to TRBJ2-7, with a possible D match to TRBD2 (5 bases). Per germline, CDR1 MNHEY and CDR2 SVGAGI. V shed 2 bases and J shed 2 bases, with 13 bases lying between them. The CDR3 loop spans 15 amino acids. The CDR3 spells CASSYEGSLAYEQYF. CDR3 bases: TGTGCCAGCAGTTACGAGGGATCTCTAGCCTACGAGCAGTACTTC.

The genes are TRBV6-4 and TRBJ1-2; 8 positions agree with TRBD1. This CDR3 spans 14 amino acids. The germline V gene has CDR1 MRHNA and CDR2 SNTAGT. J gave up 4 bases and V 3 bases, and 4 bases lay outside the gene matches. In DNA form, the CDR3 reads TGTGCCAGCAGTGAGGACAGGGAAGGCTATGGCTACACCTTC. It codes for CASSEDREGYGYTF.

This rearrangement joins TRBV9 to TRBJ2-7; D is undetermined. Trimming pared 4 bases from V and 7 bases from J, leaving 15 bases between. The CDR3 sequence is 13 residues long. Germline V gene sequence: CDR1 SGDLS, CDR2 YYNGEE. This chain's CDR3 is CASSPGSTREQYF. The CDR3, as DNA: TGTGCCAGCAGCCCCGGGTCCACGAGGGAGCAGTACTTC.

The chain employs TRBV28 and TRBJ1-5; D gene unclear. Per germline, CDR1 MDHEN and CDR2 SYDVKM. CDR3 size: 13 residues. V lost 2 bases, J lost 6 bases, and 8 bases lay in between. The CDR3 DNA reads TGTGCCAGCAGTTTAATAGGGAGTCAGCCCCAGCATTTT. Translation gives CASSLIGSQPQHF.

V is TRBV18 and J is TRBJ2-3, with TRBD1 as a possible D gene (5 bases). This CDR3 is built from 13 residues. Looked up from germline, CDR1 is KGHSH and CDR2 is LQKENI. The ends were cut back, 4 bases at V and 4 bases at J, with 9 bases in the middle. The CDR3 sequence: CASSLYRSDTQYF. Written as DNA, the CDR3 is TGTGCCAGCTCACTGTACAGGTCAGATACGCAGTATTTT.

V usage is TRBV5-6 and J usage is TRBJ1-4; D gene uncertain. CDR3 size: 14 residues. Germline CDR1 SGHDT, CDR2 YYEEEE. Deletions cut 4 bases from V and 7 bases from J, with 14 bases between. This CDR3 is CASSRGSAGEKLFF. The CDR3, as DNA: TGTGCCAGCAGCCGCGGGTCAGCGGGTGAAAAACTGTTTTTT. Together with reference TRBV5-6 and TRBJ1-4, the CDR3 gives the full variable domain: DAGVTQSPTHLIKTRGQQVTLRCSPKSGHDTVSWYQQALGQGPQFIFQYYEEEERQRGNFPDRFSGHQFPNYSSELNVNALLLGDSALYLCASSRGSAGEKLFFGSGTQLSVL.

The chain employs TRBV7-2 and TRBJ1-2; 7 bases map to TRBD1. Losses at the gene ends were 0 bases for V and 7 bases for J; bases not matched to a gene: 8. Germline V gene lookup returns CDR1 SGHTA and CDR2 FQGNSA. The CDR3 has 15 residues. The CDR3 loop is CASSLAGTDRVGYTF. The CDR3 bases are TGTGCCAGCAGCTTAGCGGGGACAGACAGGGTTGGCTACACCTTC. The full variable domain, in which reference TRBV7-2 and TRBJ1-2 provide the parts outside the CDR3, is GAGVSQSPSNKVTEKGKDVELRCDPISGHTALYWYRQSLGQGLEFLIYFQGNSAPDKSGLPSDRFSAERTGGSVSTLTIQRTQQEDSAVYLCASSLAGTDRVGYTFGSGTRLTVV.

The chain has TRBV2 and TRBJ2-4; 14 bases align to TRBD2. The germline V gene has CDR1 SNHLY and CDR2 FYNNEI. With V trimmed by 4 bases and J by 7 bases, 9 bases remained unmatched. The CDR3 is 17 amino acids. The CDR3 sequence: CASSVRLAGGPGNIQYF. Written as DNA, the CDR3 is TGTGCCAGCAGTGTGCGACTAGCGGGGGGGCCGGGGAACATTCAGTACTTC.

This chain's CDR3 is CASSPPTGVGYTF. In nucleotides, the CDR3 is TGTGCCAGCTCACCACCTACAGGGGTGGGCTACACCTTC. The rearrangement uses TRBV18 and TRBJ1-2, with 7 bases aligning to TRBD1. Looked up from germline, CDR1 is KGHSH and CDR2 is LQKENI. The CDR3 totals 13 residues. V shed 0 bases, J shed 8 bases, and the junction held 3 bases outside the gene matches.